This TCR beta chain was obtained from a study of OX40 agonist ivuxolimab in advanced cancers. Study-level results: Among T cells, CD8+ cells averaged more expanded clones than CD4+ cells.

Details on this clone: The antigen is unknown.

Germline V lookup: CDR1 SGHAT, CDR2 FQNNGV. Trimming left V 5 bases short and J 6 bases short, with 14 bases between. The CDR3 runs 14 residues. Libraries were prepared by immunoSEQ multiplex PCR; TCRdb keeps only in-frame clonotypes and omits some of them. There are approximately 58,000 clones in the sample; approximately 90% occur only once, and about 0.8% lies in the top ten. The origin of this receptor is an adult with an advanced solid tumor such as melanoma, head and neck, liver or kidney cancer. The input for sequencing was CD4+ or CD8+ T cells sorted from blood, taken in a trial of the OX40 agonist ivuxolimab. The chain joins TRBV11-2 to TRBJ2-1, with D uncertain. The CDR3, as DNA: TGTGCCAGCAGCCCGTATGATAGCACCAATGAGCAGTTCTTC. Protein: CASSPYDSTNEQFF.